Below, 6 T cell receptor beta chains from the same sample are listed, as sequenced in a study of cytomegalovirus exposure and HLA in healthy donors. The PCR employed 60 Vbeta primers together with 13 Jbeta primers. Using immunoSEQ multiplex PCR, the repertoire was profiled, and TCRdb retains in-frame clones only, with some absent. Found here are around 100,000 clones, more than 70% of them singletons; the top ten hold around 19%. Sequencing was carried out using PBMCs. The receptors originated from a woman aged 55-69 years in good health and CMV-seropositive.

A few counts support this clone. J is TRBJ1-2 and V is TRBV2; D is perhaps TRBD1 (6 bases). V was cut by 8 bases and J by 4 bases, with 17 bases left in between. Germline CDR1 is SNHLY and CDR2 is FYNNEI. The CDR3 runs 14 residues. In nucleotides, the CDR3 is TGTGCCAGCCTACCGGAGACAGGCCGCTATGGCTACACCTTC. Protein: CASLPETGRYGYTF.

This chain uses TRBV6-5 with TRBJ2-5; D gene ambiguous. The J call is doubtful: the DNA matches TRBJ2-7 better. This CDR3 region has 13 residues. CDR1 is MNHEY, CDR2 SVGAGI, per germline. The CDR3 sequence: CASSYPGTYEQYF. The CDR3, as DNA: TGTGCCAGCAGTTACCCAGGTACCTACGAGCAGTACTTC.

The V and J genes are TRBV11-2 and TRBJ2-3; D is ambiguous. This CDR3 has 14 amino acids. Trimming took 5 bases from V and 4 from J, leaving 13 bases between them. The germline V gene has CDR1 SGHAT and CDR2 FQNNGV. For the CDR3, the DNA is TGTGCCAGCAGCCCGACCTCAGGATCAGATACGCAGTATTTT. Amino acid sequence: CASSPTSGSDTQYF. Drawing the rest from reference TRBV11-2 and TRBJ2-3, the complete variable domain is EAGVAQSPRYKIIEKRQSVAFWCNPISGHATLYWYQQILGQGPKLLIQFQNNGVVDDSQLPKDRFSAERLKGVDSTLKIQPAKLEDSAVYLCASSPTSGSDTQYFGPGTRLTVL.

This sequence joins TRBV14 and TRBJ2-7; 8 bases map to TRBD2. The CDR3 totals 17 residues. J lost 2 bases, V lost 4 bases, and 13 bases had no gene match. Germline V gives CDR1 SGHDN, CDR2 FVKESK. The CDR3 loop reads CASSPRVQRGPPYEQYF. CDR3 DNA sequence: TGTGCCAGCAGCCCCCGGGTCCAGCGGGGGCCCCCCTACGAGCAGTACTTC. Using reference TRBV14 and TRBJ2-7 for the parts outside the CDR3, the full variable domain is EAGVTQFPSHSVIEKGQTVTLRCDPISGHDNLYWYRRVMGKEIKFLLHFVKESKQDESGMPNNRFLAERTGGTYSTLKVQPAELEDSGVYFCASSPRVQRGPPYEQYFGPGTRLTVT.

The CDR3 here is CASSSRTGDGKYGYTF. CDR3 DNA sequence: TGTGCCAGCAGTTCCCGGACAGGGGATGGAAAGTATGGCTACACCTTC. J is TRBJ1-2 and V is TRBV28; 9 nucleotides line up with TRBD1. Germline lookup yields CDR1 MDHEN and CDR2 SYDVKM. Trimming removed 4 bases from V and 5 bases from J; junction bases left unmatched: 11. The CDR3 has 16 residues.

CDR3 protein: CASSEAFRGRITEAFF. The DNA of the CDR3 is TGTGCCAGCAGTGAAGCTTTTAGGGGGCGCATCACTGAAGCTTTCTTT. The chain couples TRBV2 to TRBJ1-1, with 7 bases that match TRBD1. The germline gives CDR1 SNHLY, CDR2 FYNNEI. The CDR3 consists of 16 residues. Unmatched junction bases numbered 8, after V lost 0 bases and J lost 4 bases.